The next 14 T cell receptor beta chains were all read from a single sample in a study of Ad26.COV2.S vaccination and SARS-CoV-2 variants. Clones were read by immunoSEQ multiplex PCR, and TCRdb kept only the in-frame ones, dropping some. This table has 450,000 to 550,000 clones, about nine tenths appearing once. Treatment given: around 19 received Ad26.COV2.S at low or high dose, single or two shots; 5 received placebo; per-sample allocation not given. Samples came from day 63 after the first vaccine or placebo injection. The specimen was peripheral blood, collected in a trial of Ad26.COV2.S vaccine versus placebo. These receptor sequences come from a person between 18 and 60 years old who received the Ad26.COV2.S COVID-19 vaccine or a placebo.

This sequence joins TRBV9 and TRBJ1-2, with D possibly being TRBD1 (5 bases). Trimming took 3 bases from V and 10 from J, leaving 13 bases between them. Per the germline V gene, CDR1 is SGDLS and CDR2 is YYNGEE. There are 12 residues in the CDR3. The CDR3 spells CASSARQGYYTF. The CDR3 bases are TGTGCCAGCAGCGCCCGTCAGGGTTACTACACCTTC.

The genes are TRBV11-2 and TRBJ2-7; maybe TRBD1 (7 bases). The CDR3 length is 15 residues. V lost 4 bases and J 6 bases, leaving 19 bases between the germline ends. Germline loops: CDR1 SGHAT, CDR2 FQNNGV. CDR3 amino acids: CASSSELNRGGEQYF. The CDR3 bases are TGTGCCAGCAGCTCCGAACTAAACAGGGGAGGCGAGCAGTACTTC.

The genes are TRBV7-2 and TRBJ2-7; 10 nucleotides align to TRBD2. The CDR3 extends over 16 amino acids. Germline CDR1 SGHTA, CDR2 FQGNSA. Trimming took 0 bases from V and 0 from J; bases not matched to a gene: 2. The CDR3 DNA sequence: TGTGCCAGCAGCTTAGCTCTAGCGGGGGCCTCCTACGAGCAGTACTTC. This codes for CASSLALAGASYEQYF.

This clone was seen only once. The V call is TRBV28, the J call TRBJ2-3; 9 nucleotides agree with TRBD2. Per the germline V gene, CDR1 is MDHEN and CDR2 is SYDVKM. This CDR3 contains 15 residues. The junction had 12 bases not matched to a gene; V was cut back by 11 bases and J by 3 bases. DNA for the CDR3: TGTGCCTCCTCCCCTCTAGCGGGATCAACAGATACGCAGTATTTT. Translation gives CASSPLAGSTDTQYF.

The V gene is TRBV19, the J gene TRBJ2-6, with 9 bases lining up with TRBD1. The CDR3 totals 15 residues. Germline V CDR1 and CDR2: LNHDA, SQIVND (reference sequence). Losses at the gene ends were 9 bases for V and 0 bases for J; bases not matched to a gene: 3. CDR3 in DNA: TGTGCCAGCGGGACAGGGAGCTCTGGGGCCAACGTCCTGACTTTC. Translating it yields CASGTGSSGANVLTF. Using reference TRBV19 and TRBJ2-6 for the parts outside the CDR3, the full variable domain is DGGITQSPKYLFRKEGQNVTLSCEQNLNHDAMYWYRQDPGQGLRLIYYSQIVNDFQKGDIAEGYSVSREKKESFPLTVTSAQKNPTAFYLCASGTGSSGANVLTFGAGSRLTVL.

The rearrangement joins TRBV11-1 to TRBJ2-7, with a possible D match to TRBD1 (5 bases). From germline, CDR1 is SGHAT and CDR2 FQDESV (reference sequence). V was trimmed by 5 bases and J by 5 bases, leaving 13 bases between them. The CDR3 extends over 13 amino acids. The DNA for the CDR3 is TGTGCCAGCAGCCATAGCAGGGCGGACGAGCAGTACTTC. Protein: CASSHSRADEQYF.

This chain uses TRBV30 with TRBJ1-4, with a tentative D call TRBD1 (5 bases). CDR3 length equals 13 residues. Germline CDR1 reads GTSNPN; CDR2 reads SVGIG (reference sequence). Trimming pared 2 bases from V and 7 bases from J, leaving 11 bases between. CDR3 sequence: CAWSRQGSEKLFF. CDR3 sequence (DNA): TGTGCCTGGAGTAGGCAGGGTAGTGAAAAACTGTTTTTT. The complete variable domain, with remaining parts taken from reference TRBV30 and TRBJ1-4, reads SQTIHQWPATLVQPVGSPLSLECTVEGTSNPNLYWYRQAAGRGLQLLFYSVGIGQISSEVPQNLSASRPQDRQFILSSKKLLLSDSGFYLCAWSRQGSEKLFFGSGTQLSVL.

The chain has TRBV5-1 and TRBJ1-2; 9 nucleotides line up with TRBD1. This CDR3 region has 17 residues. V trimming: 1 base; J trimming: 4 bases; junction bases outside the gene matches: 11. Germline CDR1 reads SGHRS; CDR2 reads YFSETQ. CDR3 amino acids: CASSLFLPLTGGYGYTF. CDR3 sequence (DNA): TGCGCCAGCAGCTTGTTTTTGCCGCTGACAGGGGGCTATGGCTACACCTTC.

The CDR3 loop reads CASSVVGTGEKLFF. The CDR3 DNA reads as TGTGCCAGCAGCGTAGTTGGGACAGGGGAAAAACTGTTTTTT. The V call is TRBV9, the J call TRBJ1-4, with TRBD1 matching over 9 bases. The V gene's germline CDR1 is SGDLS and CDR2 YYNGEE. This CDR3 contains 14 residues. V lost 0 bases to trimming and J lost 8 bases; unmatched junction nucleotides: 2.

This clone was observed a few times. V gene TRBV7-2 combines with J gene TRBJ1-6, with a possible D match to TRBD1 (5 bases). V lost 1 base, J lost 10 bases, and 11 bases lay in between. Germline CDR1 and CDR2: SGHTA and FQGNSA. The CDR3 spans 14 residues. The chain's CDR3 is CASSLGGSGSPLHF. Here the CDR3 DNA reads TGTGCCAGCAGCTTAGGGGGCAGTGGGTCACCCCTCCACTTT. The whole variable domain, filled in from reference TRBV7-2 and TRBJ1-6, reads GAGVSQSPSNKVTEKGKDVELRCDPISGHTALYWYRQSLGQGLEFLIYFQGNSAPDKSGLPSDRFSAERTGGSVSTLTIQRTQQEDSAVYLCASSLGGSGSPLHFGNGTRLTVT.

This sequence joins TRBV29-1 and TRBJ2-1; D is ambiguous. The V gene lost 1 base and the J gene lost 0 bases, with 4 bases spanning the gap. This CDR3 comprises 13 residues. Germline lookup yields CDR1 SQVTM and CDR2 ANQGSEA. The CDR3 region is CSVEGSSYNEQFF. In DNA, the CDR3 is TGCAGCGTTGAAGGCAGCTCCTACAATGAGCAGTTCTTC.

V usage is TRBV6-2 or TRBV6-3 and J usage is TRBJ1-2; D is possibly TRBD1 (5 bases). Germline V CDR1 and CDR2: MNHEY, SVGEGT. V lost 2 bases and J 0 bases, leaving 7 bases between the germline ends. The CDR3 covers 14 residues. CDR3 amino acids: CASSYRRANYGYTF. In DNA, the CDR3 is TGTGCCAGCAGTTACCGCAGGGCTAACTATGGCTACACCTTC.

This chain joins TRBV7-9 and TRBJ2-3; D not certain. From germline, CDR1 is SEHNR and CDR2 FQNEAQ (reference sequence). The CDR3 totals 11 residues. The V and J ends lost 4 bases and 6 bases respectively, with 5 bases between them. The DNA for the CDR3 is TGTGCCAGCAGCTCCTTGGATACGCAGTATTTT. This gives the protein CASSSLDTQYF. The whole variable domain, remainder taken from reference TRBV7-9 and TRBJ2-3, is DTGVSQNPRHKITKRGQNVTFRCDPISEHNRLYWYRQTLGQGPEFLTYFQNEAQLEKSRLLSDRFSAERPKGSFSTLEIQRTEQGDSAMYLCASSSLDTQYFGPGTRLTVL.

The gene calls are TRBV28 and TRBJ1-4; D unclear. CDR1 and CDR2 (germline): MDHEN, SYDVKM. V shed 5 bases and J shed 8 bases, with 18 bases lying between them. The CDR3 contains 15 residues. CDR3 nucleotide sequence: TGTGCCAGCAGTCATTCTGGATTAGGCCAAGAAAAACTGTTTTTT. It translates to CASSHSGLGQEKLFF.